This T cell receptor (beta chain) was identified during a study of cytomegalovirus exposure and HLA in healthy donors. This PCR relied on a set of 60 Vbeta primers and 13 Jbeta primers. Repertoires were generated with immunoSEQ multiplex PCR, while TCRdb's copy carries only in-frame clones and drops some. This sample's table has approximately 96,000 clones. The CDR3 runs 15 residues. J lost 2 bases, V lost 0 bases, and 2 bases had no gene match. From germline, CDR1 is LGHNA and CDR2 YSLEER. The V call is TRBV4-3, the J call TRBJ2-3; 7 bases are shared with TRBD1. The sequenced sample consisted of PBMCs. The receptor's source is a girl between 5 and 17 years old in good health and CMV-seropositive. The CDR3 coding sequence is TGCGCCAGCAGCCAAGATAGGGGGCTCACAGATACGCAGTATTTT. Its protein product is CASSQDRGLTDTQYF.